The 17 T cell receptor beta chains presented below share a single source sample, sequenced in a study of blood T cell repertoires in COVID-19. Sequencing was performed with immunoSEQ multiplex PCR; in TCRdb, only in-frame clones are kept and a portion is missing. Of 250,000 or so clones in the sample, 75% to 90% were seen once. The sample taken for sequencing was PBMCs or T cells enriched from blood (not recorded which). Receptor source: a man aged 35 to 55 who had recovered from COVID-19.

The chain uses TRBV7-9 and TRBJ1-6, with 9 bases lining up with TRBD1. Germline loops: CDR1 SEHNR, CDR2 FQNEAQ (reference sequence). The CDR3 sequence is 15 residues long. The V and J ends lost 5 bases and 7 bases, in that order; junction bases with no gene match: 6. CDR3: CASSLRQGGNSPLHF. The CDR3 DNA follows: TGTGCCAGCAGCCTCAGACAGGGGGGGAATTCACCCCTCCACTTT.

The CDR3 DNA follows: TGTGCCAGTAGTATACTCGGGCAGGGGGAGGCCGGGGAGCTGTTTTTT. This encodes CASSILGQGEAGELFF. The V call is TRBV19, the J call TRBJ2-2, with D perhaps TRBD1 (7 bases). CDR1 LNHDA and CDR2 SQIVND come from the germline V gene (reference sequence). The CDR3 runs 16 residues. Trimming cost V 2 bases and J 6 bases, with 16 bases left between them.

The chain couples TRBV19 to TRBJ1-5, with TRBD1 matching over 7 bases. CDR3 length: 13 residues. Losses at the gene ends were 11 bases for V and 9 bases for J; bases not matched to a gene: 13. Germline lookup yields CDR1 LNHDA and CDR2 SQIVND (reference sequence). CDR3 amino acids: CAGGDSSQLPQHF. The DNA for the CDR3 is TGTGCCGGAGGGGACAGTTCCCAATTGCCCCAGCATTTT.

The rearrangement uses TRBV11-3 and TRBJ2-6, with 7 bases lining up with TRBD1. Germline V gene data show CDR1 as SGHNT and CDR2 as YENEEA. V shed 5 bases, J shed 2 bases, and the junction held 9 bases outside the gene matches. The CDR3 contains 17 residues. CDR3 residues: CASSPRQGGTGANVLTF. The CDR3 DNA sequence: TGTGCCAGCAGCCCCCGACAGGGCGGCACTGGGGCCAACGTCCTGACTTTC.

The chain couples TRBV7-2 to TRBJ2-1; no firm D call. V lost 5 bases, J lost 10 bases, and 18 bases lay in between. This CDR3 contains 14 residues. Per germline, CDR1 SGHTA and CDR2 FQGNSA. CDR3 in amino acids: CASSLRLTGREQFF. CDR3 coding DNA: TGTGCCAGCAGCCTACGACTGACGGGTAGGGAGCAGTTCTTC.

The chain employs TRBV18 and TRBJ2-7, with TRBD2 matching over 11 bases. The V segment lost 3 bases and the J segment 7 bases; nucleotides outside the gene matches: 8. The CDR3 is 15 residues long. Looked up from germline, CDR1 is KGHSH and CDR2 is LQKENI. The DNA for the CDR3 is TGTGCCAGCTCACCCCGTGATTTAGCGGGAGGGGAGCAGTACTTC. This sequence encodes CASSPRDLAGGEQYF.

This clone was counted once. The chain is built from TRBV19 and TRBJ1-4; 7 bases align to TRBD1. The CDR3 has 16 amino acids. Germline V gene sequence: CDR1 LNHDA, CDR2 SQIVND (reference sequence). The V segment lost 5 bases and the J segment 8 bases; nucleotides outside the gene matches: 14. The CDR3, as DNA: TGTGCCAGTAGTGCAAACTGGGACAGCAACAGAGAAAAACTGTTTTTT. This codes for CASSANWDSNREKLFF.

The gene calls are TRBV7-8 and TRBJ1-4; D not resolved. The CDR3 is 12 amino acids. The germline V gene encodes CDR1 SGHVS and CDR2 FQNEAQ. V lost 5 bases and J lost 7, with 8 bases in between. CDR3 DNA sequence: TGTGCCAGCAGCCCGCGCGGTGAAAAACTGTTTTTT. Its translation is CASSPRGEKLFF.

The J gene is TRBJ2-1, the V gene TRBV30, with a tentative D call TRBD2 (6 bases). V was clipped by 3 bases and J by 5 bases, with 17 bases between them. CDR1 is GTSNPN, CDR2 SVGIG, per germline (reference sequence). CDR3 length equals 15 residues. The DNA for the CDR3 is TGTGCCTGGAGGGGACTCGGGGGTGCGAACAATGAGCAGTTCTTC. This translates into CAWRGLGGANNEQFF.

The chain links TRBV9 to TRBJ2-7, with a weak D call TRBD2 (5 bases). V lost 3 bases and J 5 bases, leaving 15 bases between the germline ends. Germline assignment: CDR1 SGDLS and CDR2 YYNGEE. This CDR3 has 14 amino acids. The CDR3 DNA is TGTGCCAGCAGCGCCAGTGAGCGGTCGGACGAGCAGTACTTC. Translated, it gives CASSASERSDEQYF.

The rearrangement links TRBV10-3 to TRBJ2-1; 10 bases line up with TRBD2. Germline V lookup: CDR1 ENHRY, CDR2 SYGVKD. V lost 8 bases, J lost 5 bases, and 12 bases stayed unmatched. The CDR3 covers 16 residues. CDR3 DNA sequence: TGTGCCATCTCGCGTCTAGCGGGAGATTTCAACAATGAGCAGTTCTTC. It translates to CAISRLAGDFNNEQFF.

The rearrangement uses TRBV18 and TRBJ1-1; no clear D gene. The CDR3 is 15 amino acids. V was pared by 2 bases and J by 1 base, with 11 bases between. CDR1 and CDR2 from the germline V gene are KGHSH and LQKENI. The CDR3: CASSPGRERNTEAFF. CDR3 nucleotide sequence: TGTGCCAGCTCACCAGGGCGGGAAAGGAACACTGAAGCTTTCTTT.

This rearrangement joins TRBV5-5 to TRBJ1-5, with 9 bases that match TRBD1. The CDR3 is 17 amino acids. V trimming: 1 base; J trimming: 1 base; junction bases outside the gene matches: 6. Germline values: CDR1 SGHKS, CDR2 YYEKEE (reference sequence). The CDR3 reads CASSLSTTGGSNQPQHF. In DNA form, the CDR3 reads TGTGCCAGCAGCTTGAGTACGACAGGGGGAAGCAATCAGCCCCAGCATTTT. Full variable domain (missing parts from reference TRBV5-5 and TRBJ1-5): DAGVTQSPTHLIKTRGQQVTLRCSPISGHKSVSWYQQVLGQGPQFIFQYYEKEERGRGNFPDRFSARQFPNYSSELNVNALLLGDSALYLCASSLSTTGGSNQPQHFGDGTRLSIL.

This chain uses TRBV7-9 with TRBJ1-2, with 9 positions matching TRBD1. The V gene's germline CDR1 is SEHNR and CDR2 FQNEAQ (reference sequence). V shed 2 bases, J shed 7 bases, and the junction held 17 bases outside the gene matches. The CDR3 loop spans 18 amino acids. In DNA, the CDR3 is TGTGCCAGCAGCTTAAAAGCTTCGTGGGACAGGGCGACGGTTGGCTACACCTTC. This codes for CASSLKASWDRATVGYTF. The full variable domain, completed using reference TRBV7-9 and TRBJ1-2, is DTGVSQNPRHKITKRGQNVTFRCDPISEHNRLYWYRQTLGQGPEFLTYFQNEAQLEKSRLLSDRFSAERPKGSFSTLEIQRTEQGDSAMYLCASSLKASWDRATVGYTFGSGTRLTVV.

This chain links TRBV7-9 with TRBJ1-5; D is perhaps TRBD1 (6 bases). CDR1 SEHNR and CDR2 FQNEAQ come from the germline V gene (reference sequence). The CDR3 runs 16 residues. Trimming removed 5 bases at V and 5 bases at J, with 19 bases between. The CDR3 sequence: CASSQSTGGSDQPQHF. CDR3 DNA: TGTGCCAGCAGCCAGTCGACAGGCGGGAGCGATCAGCCCCAGCATTTT.

CDR3 in amino acids: CASSPRTGGRVGEKLFF. The CDR3 DNA reads TGTGCCAGCAGTCCCCGGACAGGGGGGCGGGTTGGTGAAAAACTGTTTTTT. The chain employs TRBV6-6 and TRBJ1-4; TRBD1 matches 10 bases. J was trimmed by 7 bases and V by 5 bases; bases with no gene match: 13. The germline CDR1 and CDR2 sequences are MNHNY and SVGAGI (reference sequence). There are 17 residues in the CDR3.

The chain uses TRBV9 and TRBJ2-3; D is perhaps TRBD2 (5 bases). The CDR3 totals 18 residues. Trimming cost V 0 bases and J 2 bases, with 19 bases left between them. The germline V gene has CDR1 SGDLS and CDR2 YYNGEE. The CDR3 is CASSVASKREPLTDTQYF. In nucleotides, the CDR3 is TGTGCCAGCAGCGTAGCTTCGAAGAGGGAACCCCTCACAGATACGCAGTATTTT.